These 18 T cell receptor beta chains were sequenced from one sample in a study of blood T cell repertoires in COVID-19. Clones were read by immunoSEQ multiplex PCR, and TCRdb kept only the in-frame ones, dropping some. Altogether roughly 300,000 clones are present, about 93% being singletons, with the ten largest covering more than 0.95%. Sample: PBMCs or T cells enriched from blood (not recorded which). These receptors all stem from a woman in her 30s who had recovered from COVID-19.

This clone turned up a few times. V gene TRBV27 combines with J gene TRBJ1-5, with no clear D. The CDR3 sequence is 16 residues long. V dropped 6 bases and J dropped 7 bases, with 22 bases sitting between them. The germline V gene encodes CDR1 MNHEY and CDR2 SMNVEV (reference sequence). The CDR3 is CASRRYLSVMRQPQHF. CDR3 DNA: TGTGCCAGCAGGCGATACCTCAGTGTGATGAGGCAGCCCCAGCATTTT.

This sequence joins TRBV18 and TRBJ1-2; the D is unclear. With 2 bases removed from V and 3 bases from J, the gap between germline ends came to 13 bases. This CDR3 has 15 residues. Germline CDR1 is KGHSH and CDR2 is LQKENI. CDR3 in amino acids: CASSPTTWVDYGYTF. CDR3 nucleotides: TGTGCCAGCTCACCAACGACATGGGTCGACTATGGCTACACCTTC.

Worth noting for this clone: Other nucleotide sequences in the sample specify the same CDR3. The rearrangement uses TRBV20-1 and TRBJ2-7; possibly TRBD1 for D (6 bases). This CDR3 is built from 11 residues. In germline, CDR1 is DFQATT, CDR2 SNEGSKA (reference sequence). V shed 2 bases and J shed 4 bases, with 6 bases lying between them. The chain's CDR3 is CSARQGYEQYF. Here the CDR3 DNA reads TGCAGTGCTAGACAGGGGTACGAGCAGTACTTC.

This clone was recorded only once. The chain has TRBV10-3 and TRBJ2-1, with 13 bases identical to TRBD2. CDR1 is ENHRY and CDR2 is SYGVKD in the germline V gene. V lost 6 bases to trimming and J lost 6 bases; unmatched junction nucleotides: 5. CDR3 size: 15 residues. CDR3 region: CAIRGGLAGVNEQFF. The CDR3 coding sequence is TGTGCCATCAGAGGCGGACTAGCGGGAGTCAATGAGCAGTTCTTC.

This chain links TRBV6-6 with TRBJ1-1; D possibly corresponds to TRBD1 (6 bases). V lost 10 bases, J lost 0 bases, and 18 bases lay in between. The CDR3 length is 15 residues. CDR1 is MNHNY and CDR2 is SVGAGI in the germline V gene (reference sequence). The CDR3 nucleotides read TGTGCCATCAAAGAGCAGGGGACATTGAACACTGAAGCTTTCTTT. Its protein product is CAIKEQGTLNTEAFF.

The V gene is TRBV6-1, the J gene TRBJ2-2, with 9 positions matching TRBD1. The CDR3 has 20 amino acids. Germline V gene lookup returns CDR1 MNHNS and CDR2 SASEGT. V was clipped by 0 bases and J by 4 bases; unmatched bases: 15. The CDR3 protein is CASSEAVGFGTGISTGELFF. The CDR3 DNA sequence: TGTGCCAGCAGTGAAGCGGTTGGATTCGGGACAGGGATTAGCACCGGGGAGCTGTTTTTT.

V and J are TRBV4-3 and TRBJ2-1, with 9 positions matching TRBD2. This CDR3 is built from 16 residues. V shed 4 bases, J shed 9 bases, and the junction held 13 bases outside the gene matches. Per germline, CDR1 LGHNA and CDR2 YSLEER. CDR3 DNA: TGCGCCAGCAGCCCGATAGCGGGAGCCACAACTTTTGAGCAGTTCTTC. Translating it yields CASSPIAGATTFEQFF.

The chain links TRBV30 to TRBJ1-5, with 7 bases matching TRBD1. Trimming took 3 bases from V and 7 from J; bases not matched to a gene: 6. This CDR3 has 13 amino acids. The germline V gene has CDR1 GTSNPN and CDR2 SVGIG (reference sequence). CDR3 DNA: TGTGCCTGGAGCCCCGACAGGGACCAGCCCCAGCATTTT. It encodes CAWSPDRDQPQHF.

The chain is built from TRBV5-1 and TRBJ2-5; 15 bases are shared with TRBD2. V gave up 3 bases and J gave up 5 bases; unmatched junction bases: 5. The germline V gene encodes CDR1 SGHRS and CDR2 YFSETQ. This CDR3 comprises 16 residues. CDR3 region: CASSSAGLAGGETQYF. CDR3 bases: TGCGCCAGCAGCTCCGCCGGACTAGCGGGAGGGGAGACCCAGTACTTC.

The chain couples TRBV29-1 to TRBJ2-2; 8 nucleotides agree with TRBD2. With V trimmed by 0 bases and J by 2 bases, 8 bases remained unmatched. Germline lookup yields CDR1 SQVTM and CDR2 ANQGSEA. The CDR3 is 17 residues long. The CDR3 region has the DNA TGCAGCGTTGAAGACCCAACGGGAGGGCTAAACACCGGGGAGCTGTTTTTT. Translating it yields CSVEDPTGGLNTGELFF.

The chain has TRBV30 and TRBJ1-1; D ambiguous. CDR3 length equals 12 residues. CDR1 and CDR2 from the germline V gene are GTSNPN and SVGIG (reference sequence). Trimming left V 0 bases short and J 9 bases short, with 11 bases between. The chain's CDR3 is CAWSVASDKAFF. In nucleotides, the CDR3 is TGTGCCTGGAGTGTCGCGAGTGATAAAGCTTTCTTT.

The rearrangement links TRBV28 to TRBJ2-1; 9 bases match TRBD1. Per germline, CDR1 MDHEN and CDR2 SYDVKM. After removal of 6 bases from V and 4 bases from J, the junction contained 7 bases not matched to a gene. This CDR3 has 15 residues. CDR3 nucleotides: TGTGCCAGCAGCCACCCGGGACAGGGTTACAATGAGCAGTTCTTC. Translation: CASSHPGQGYNEQFF.

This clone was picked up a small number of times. CDR3 protein: CASSYSPLQGNTEAFF. As DNA, the CDR3 is TGTGCCAGCAGTTACTCCCCCTTACAGGGAAACACTGAAGCTTTCTTT. V usage is TRBV6-5 and J usage is TRBJ1-1; weak D call: TRBD1 (6 bases). Germline-derived CDR1 and CDR2 are MNHEY and SVGAGI. The CDR3 has 16 amino acids. The ends were cut back, 0 bases at V and 2 bases at J, with 13 bases in the middle.

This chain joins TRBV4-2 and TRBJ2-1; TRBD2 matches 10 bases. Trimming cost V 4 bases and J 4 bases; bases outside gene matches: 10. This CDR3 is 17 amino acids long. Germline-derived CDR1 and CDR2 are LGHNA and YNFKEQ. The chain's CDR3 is CASSPRLAGDLYNEQFF. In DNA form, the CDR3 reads TGTGCCAGCAGCCCCCGACTAGCGGGCGACCTTTACAATGAGCAGTTCTTC.

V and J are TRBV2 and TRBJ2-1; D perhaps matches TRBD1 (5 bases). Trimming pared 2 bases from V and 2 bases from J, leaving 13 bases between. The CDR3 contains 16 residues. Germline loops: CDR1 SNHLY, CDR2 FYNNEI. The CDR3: CASSESRQPPYNEQFF. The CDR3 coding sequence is TGTGCCAGCAGTGAAAGTCGACAGCCACCCTACAATGAGCAGTTCTTC.

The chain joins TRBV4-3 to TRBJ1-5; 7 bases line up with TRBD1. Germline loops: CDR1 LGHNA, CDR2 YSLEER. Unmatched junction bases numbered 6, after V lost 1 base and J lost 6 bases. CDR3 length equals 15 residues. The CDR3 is CASSQAVRGLQPQHF. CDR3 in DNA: TGCGCCAGCAGCCAAGCGGTTAGGGGGCTTCAGCCCCAGCATTTT.

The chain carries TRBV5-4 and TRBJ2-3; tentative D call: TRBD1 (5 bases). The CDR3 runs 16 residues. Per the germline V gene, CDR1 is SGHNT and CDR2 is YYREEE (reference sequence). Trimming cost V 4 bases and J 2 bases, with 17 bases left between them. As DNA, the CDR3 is TGTGCCAGCAGCAAAGCTTTGACAGAATACACAGATACGCAGTATTTT. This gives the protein CASSKALTEYTDTQYF.

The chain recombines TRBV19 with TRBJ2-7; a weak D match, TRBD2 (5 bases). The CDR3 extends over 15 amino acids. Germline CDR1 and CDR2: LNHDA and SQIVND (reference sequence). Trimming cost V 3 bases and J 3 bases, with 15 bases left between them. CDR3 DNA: TGTGCCAGTAGTATGAGGGCACAAGGTCTCTACGAGCAGTACTTC. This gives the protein CASSMRAQGLYEQYF.